The source of this T cell receptor (beta chain) is a study of T cells expressing NK-cell markers. Across the study: There were seven HCMV-seropositive donors and one seronegative donor among the eight sequenced.

This CDR3 contains 15 residues. From germline, CDR1 is SGHVS and CDR2 FQNEAQ. TCRdb re-called the 5' RACE reads; one entry per CDR3 protein, DNA not given. The repertoire table contains approximately 460,000 distinct CDR3 sequences. Regarding the study as a whole: These same clonotypes (in four donors) also led the CD3+CD56-NKG2C+ fraction.

As for this clonotype: Its matching antigen is unknown.

This sequence was found in a woman between 18 and 70 years old in good health. The chain joins TRBV7-8 to TRBJ1-6; TCRdb selects TRBD1, and the lack of DNA leaves this call unchecked. The sequenced sample was blood T cells: a sorted CD56 or NKG2C T cell subset, CD4+ or CD8+ T cells, or bulk PBMC T cells (not recorded which). This CDR3 is CASSHRDSNNSPLHF.